Each of the 28 T cell receptor beta chains below was sequenced from the same sample in a study of technical replicates of blood from a handful of donors. Some clones are missing from TCRdb's copy, which holds only in-frame ones; the method was immunoSEQ multiplex PCR. The sample lists under 90,000 clones, about 96% occurring once. Sequencing was carried out using T cells isolated from PBMCs. The receptors shown here come from a human donor in good health.

The chain couples TRBV18 to TRBJ1-2; D gene unclear. The CDR3 is 15 residues long. V was trimmed by 3 bases and J by 5 bases, leaving 16 bases between them. Germline lookup yields CDR1 KGHSH and CDR2 LQKENI. CDR3: CASSPLEGELYGYTF. The CDR3 DNA reads TGTGCCAGCTCACCCCTTGAGGGAGAACTATATGGCTACACCTTC.

The genes are TRBV18 and TRBJ2-5; D unresolved. Germline CDR1 and CDR2: KGHSH and LQKENI. Between the trimmed V and J ends, which lost 3 bases and 3 bases, there was a span of 11 bases. The CDR3 spans 14 residues. Here the CDR3 reads CASSPTPGEETQYF. CDR3 DNA: TGTGCCAGCTCACCTACCCCCGGAGAAGAGACCCAGTACTTC. Variable domain in full (rest from reference TRBV18 and TRBJ2-5): NAGVMQNPRHLVRRRGQEARLRCSPMKGHSHVYWYRQLPEEGLKFMVYLQKENIIDESGMPKERFSAEFPKEGPSILRIQQVVRGDSAAYFCASSPTPGEETQYFGPGTRLLVL.

The chain has TRBV14 and TRBJ2-7; the match to TRBD2 covers 7 bases. CDR3 length: 13 residues. From germline, CDR1 is SGHDN and CDR2 FVKESK. Germline trimming cut 4 bases from V and 5 bases from J; bases unmatched to any gene: 5. This CDR3 reads CASSLRLAHEQYF. The CDR3 DNA reads as TGTGCCAGCAGCCTCCGACTAGCCCACGAGCAGTACTTC. Supplemented by reference TRBV14 and TRBJ2-7, the full variable domain reads EAGVTQFPSHSVIEKGQTVTLRCDPISGHDNLYWYRRVMGKEIKFLLHFVKESKQDESGMPNNRFLAERTGGTYSTLKVQPAELEDSGVYFCASSLRLAHEQYFGPGTRLTVT.

This chain joins TRBV9 and TRBJ1-2; 8 bases are a match to TRBD1. This CDR3 has 14 amino acids. The germline CDR1 and CDR2 sequences are SGDLS and YYNGEE. V lost 4 bases to trimming and J lost 7 bases; unmatched junction nucleotides: 9. Here the CDR3 reads CASSTRTGPGGYTF. The CDR3 region has the DNA TGTGCCAGCAGCACCCGGACAGGGCCCGGTGGCTACACCTTC.

This chain's CDR3 is CASSIKGEPQHF. The CDR3 nucleotides read TGTGCCAGTAGTATAAAAGGGGAGCCCCAGCATTTT. The chain recombines TRBV19 with TRBJ1-5, with a possible D match to TRBD1 (5 bases). V dropped 2 bases and J dropped 8 bases, with 7 bases sitting between them. Germline CDR1 LNHDA, CDR2 SQIVND (reference sequence). The CDR3 loop spans 12 amino acids.

The chain uses TRBV10-1 and TRBJ2-1, with TRBD2 matching 15 bases. Looked up from germline, CDR1 is WNHNN and CDR2 is SYGVQD (reference sequence). The CDR3 is 17 amino acids. After removal of 3 bases from V and 4 bases from J, the junction contained 4 bases not matched to a gene. DNA for the CDR3: TGCGCCAGCAGTGACCTTGGACTAGCGGGGGGGTACAATGAGCAGTTCTTC. This codes for CASSDLGLAGGYNEQFF.

This clone was recorded once. V gene TRBV19 combines with J gene TRBJ1-1; no firm D call. Germline CDR1 reads LNHDA; CDR2 reads SQIVND (reference sequence). The CDR3 runs to 11 residues. Trimming removed 7 bases from V and 5 bases from J, with 8 bases in between. The CDR3 DNA reads TGTGCCAGTATTGGCTGGACTGAAGCTTTCTTT. This sequence encodes CASIGWTEAFF.

This clone was recorded a few times. The chain couples TRBV19 to TRBJ2-1, with D possibly TRBD2 on 6 matching bases. The CDR3 covers 17 residues. CDR1 is LNHDA, CDR2 SQIVND, per germline (reference sequence). Trimming removed 7 bases from V and 4 bases from J, with 23 bases in between. In DNA, the CDR3 is TGTGCCAGTACAACCCATTCCCTACTAGCAGGATACAATGAGCAGTTCTTC. Translating it yields CASTTHSLLAGYNEQFF.

The V call is TRBV19, the J call TRBJ2-3; tentatively, D is TRBD2 (6 bases). Trimming pared 10 bases from V and 6 bases from J, leaving 29 bases between. Germline lookup yields CDR1 LNHDA and CDR2 SQIVND (reference sequence). The length of the CDR3 is 17 residues. The CDR3 is CATKGSGVLVGADTQYF. The CDR3 DNA follows: TGTGCCACGAAGGGTAGCGGAGTCCTTGTTGGCGCGGATACGCAGTATTTT. Using reference TRBV19 and TRBJ2-3 for the parts outside the CDR3, the full variable domain is DGGITQSPKYLFRKEGQNVTLSCEQNLNHDAMYWYRQDPGQGLRLIYYSQIVNDFQKGDIAEGYSVSREKKESFPLTVTSAQKNPTAFYLCATKGSGVLVGADTQYFGPGTRLTVL.

This chain links TRBV27 with TRBJ1-3, with D possibly TRBD1 on 6 matching bases. V was trimmed by 2 bases and J by 2 bases, leaving 10 bases between them. Germline loops: CDR1 MNHEY, CDR2 SMNVEV (reference sequence). CDR3 size: 15 residues. The CDR3 DNA follows: TGTGCCAGCAGTTTAAGGGGGTTCACTGGAAACACCATATATTTT. Encoded protein: CASSLRGFTGNTIYF.

This rearrangement joins TRBV14 to TRBJ2-1, with D tentatively TRBD2 (6 bases). This CDR3 contains 13 residues. CDR1 SGHDN and CDR2 FVKESK come from the germline V gene. The V end was cut by 0 bases, the J end by 9 bases, with 9 bases between. CDR3 in DNA: TGTGCCAGCAGCCAAGAACGGCGGGGTGAGCAGTTCTTC. This sequence encodes CASSQERRGEQFF.

The chain has TRBV6-1 and TRBJ1-4; D call uncertain. Trimming left V 2 bases short and J 6 bases short, with 13 bases between. The CDR3 loop spans 15 amino acids. CDR1 MNHNS and CDR2 SASEGT come from the germline V gene. As DNA, the CDR3 is TGTGCCAGCAGTGAAAGGAGGGTTAAGGATGAAAAACTGTTTTTT. This codes for CASSERRVKDEKLFF.

This chain joins TRBV10-2 and TRBJ2-1; 9 nucleotides line up with TRBD2. The CDR3 has 17 residues. Germline loops: CDR1 WSHSY, CDR2 SAAADI. With 0 bases clipped from V and 6 bases from J, the junction kept 9 bases outside the gene matches. CDR3 nucleotides: TGCGCCAGCAGTGAGTCGGTGTTGGGACTAGCTGGCAATGAGCAGTTCTTC. This codes for CASSESVLGLAGNEQFF.

The chain carries TRBV23-1 and TRBJ2-2, with TRBD2 as a possible D gene (6 bases). TRBV23-1 is known as an ORF, though its function is uncertain. Deletions cut 3 bases from V and 6 bases from J, with 17 bases between. The CDR3 extends over 16 amino acids. The DNA for the CDR3 is TGCGCCAGCAGTCACCCGACTAGGGTGAGGGCCGGGGAGCTGTTTTTT. Amino acid sequence: CASSHPTRVRAGELFF.

J is TRBJ2-1 and V is TRBV6-5; D not certain. Trimming stripped 2 bases from V and 8 bases from J, with 7 bases between. Germline V gene sequence: CDR1 MNHEY, CDR2 SVGAGI. This CDR3 comprises 12 residues. DNA of the CDR3: TGTGCCAGCAGTTACCCCCCTGATGAGCAGTTCTTC. This sequence encodes CASSYPPDEQFF.

V gene TRBV7-9 combines with J gene TRBJ2-3; D is unclear. This CDR3 comprises 11 residues. Germline V gene lookup returns CDR1 SEHNR and CDR2 FQNEAQ (reference sequence). Deletions cut 4 bases from V and 5 bases from J, with 4 bases between. In DNA form, the CDR3 reads TGTGCCAGCAGCTCAGTAGATACGCAGTATTTT. This gives the protein CASSSVDTQYF.

This chain links TRBV5-1 with TRBJ2-1; 15 nucleotides agree with TRBD2. The V gene's germline CDR1 is SGHRS and CDR2 YFSETQ. J lost 7 bases, V lost 0 bases, and 2 bases had no gene match. This CDR3 contains 16 residues. The CDR3 sequence: CASSLGTSGGENEQFF. The CDR3 region has the DNA TGCGCCAGCAGCTTGGGGACTAGCGGGGGGGAAAATGAGCAGTTCTTC.

The chain employs TRBV28 and TRBJ2-1, with a possible D match to TRBD2 (6 bases). Looked up from germline, CDR1 is MDHEN and CDR2 is SYDVKM. Deletions cut 2 bases from V and 6 bases from J, with 23 bases between. This CDR3 comprises 18 residues. CDR3 DNA sequence: TGTGCCAGCAGTTTAATCCCTGGGGGGAAGGGAGGCGTCAATGAGCAGTTCTTC. This translates into CASSLIPGGKGGVNEQFF.

CDR3 in amino acids: CASSYSWNTEAFF. As DNA, the CDR3 is TGTGCCAGCAGTTACTCCTGGAACACTGAAGCTTTCTTT. The V and J genes are TRBV6-5 and TRBJ1-1; D unresolved. The CDR3 covers 13 residues. Trimming removed 0 bases from V and 1 base from J, with 3 bases in between. Germline V gene data show CDR1 as MNHEY and CDR2 as SVGAGI.

This clone was found once. The chain uses TRBV9 and TRBJ2-1, with 8 bases fitting TRBD2. Per germline, CDR1 SGDLS and CDR2 YYNGEE. This CDR3 spans 16 amino acids. The junction had 8 bases not matched to a gene; V was cut back by 4 bases and J by 2 bases. CDR3 bases: TGTGCCAGCAGCCCAATAACGGGGGGGGCCTACAATGAGCAGTTCTTC. Translated: CASSPITGGAYNEQFF.

V and J are TRBV2 and TRBJ2-1, with 11 bases lining up with TRBD2. The V segment lost 10 bases and the J segment 6 bases; nucleotides outside the gene matches: 14. CDR1 SNHLY and CDR2 FYNNEI come from the germline V gene. This CDR3 spans 16 amino acids. The CDR3 bases are TGTGCCACCATCCGGGAGACTAGCGGGGACTTCAATGAGCAGTTCTTC. It codes for CATIRETSGDFNEQFF.

The V and J genes are TRBV2 and TRBJ1-2; possibly TRBD1 for D (6 bases). The CDR3 extends over 14 amino acids. Germline CDR1 is SNHLY and CDR2 is FYNNEI. Trimming left V 7 bases short and J 1 base short, with 13 bases between. For the CDR3, the DNA is TGTGCCAGCATCCAGGGACACATTAACTATGGCTACACCTTC. It translates to CASIQGHINYGYTF.

This chain joins TRBV9 and TRBJ1-6; D not resolved. Germline V gene lookup returns CDR1 SGDLS and CDR2 YYNGEE. The ends were cut back, 3 bases at V and 0 bases at J, with 13 bases in the middle. This CDR3 comprises 17 residues. CDR3 sequence: CASSAPLNSSYNSPLHF. DNA for the CDR3: TGTGCCAGCAGCGCACCTTTAAACAGCTCCTATAATTCACCCCTCCACTTT.

DNA for the CDR3: TGTGCCAGCAGCTTAACCGGGAACACTGAAGCTTTCTTT. Translation gives CASSLTGNTEAFF. The rearrangement links TRBV7-3 to TRBJ1-1; D is unresolved. V was shortened by 0 bases and J by 1 base, with 3 bases between the two germline ends. This CDR3 spans 13 amino acids. Per the germline V gene, CDR1 is SGHTA and CDR2 is FQGTGA. Complete variable domain (other parts from reference TRBV7-3 and TRBJ1-1): GAGVSQTPSNKVTEKGKYVELRCDPISGHTALYWYRQSLGQGPEFLIYFQGTGAADDSGLPNDRFFAVRPEGSVSTLKIQRTERGDSAVYLCASSLTGNTEAFFGQGTRLTVV.

The genes are TRBV5-1 and TRBJ1-1; D gene ambiguous. CDR3 length: 13 amino acids. Germline loops: CDR1 SGHRS, CDR2 YFSETQ. V was pared by 1 base and J by 6 bases, with 10 bases between. CDR3 nucleotide sequence: TGCGCCAGCAGCTTGTCGTTGCCGGCTGAAGCTTTCTTT. Translated, it gives CASSLSLPAEAFF.

This rearrangement joins TRBV21-1 to TRBJ1-2. TRBV21-1 constitutes a pseudogene. The CDR3 has 13 residues. In nucleotides, the CDR3 is TGTGCCAGCCCCAAAGAGGGAGTCCATGGCTACACCTTC. It translates to CASPKEGVHGYTF.

The chain joins TRBV6-1 to TRBJ2-1; D remains unclear. Germline V gene data show CDR1 as MNHNS and CDR2 as SASEGT. V was clipped by 5 bases and J by 6 bases, with 8 bases between them. The CDR3 sequence is 12 residues long. The chain's CDR3 is CASSLSRNEQFF. The CDR3 coding sequence is TGTGCCAGCAGTTTGTCGCGCAATGAGCAGTTCTTC.

The chain links TRBV11-2 to TRBJ1-4, with D uncertain. CDR1 is SGHAT and CDR2 is FQNNGV in the germline V gene. V was shortened by 3 bases and J by 5 bases, with 13 bases between the two germline ends. The CDR3 has 15 residues. The CDR3 DNA is TGTGCCAGCAGCTTTTCTGGCAGTAAAAATGAAAAACTGTTTTTT. Its translation is CASSFSGSKNEKLFF.